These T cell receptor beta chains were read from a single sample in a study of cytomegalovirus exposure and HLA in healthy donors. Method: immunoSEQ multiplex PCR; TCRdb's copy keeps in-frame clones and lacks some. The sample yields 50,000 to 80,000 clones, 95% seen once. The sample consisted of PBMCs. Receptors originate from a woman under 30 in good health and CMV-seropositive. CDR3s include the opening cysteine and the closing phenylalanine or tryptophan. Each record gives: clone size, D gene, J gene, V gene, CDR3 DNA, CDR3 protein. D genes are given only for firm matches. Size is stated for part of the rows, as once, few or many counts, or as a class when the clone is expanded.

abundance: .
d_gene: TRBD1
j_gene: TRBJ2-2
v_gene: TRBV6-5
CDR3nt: TGTGCCAGCAGTTACTCCGGGACAGGGGCCGGGGAGCTGTTTTTT
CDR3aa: CASSYSGTGAGELFF

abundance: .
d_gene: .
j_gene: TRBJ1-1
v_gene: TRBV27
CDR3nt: TGTGCCTGCCAGGGTTCAGAGGACACTGAAGCTTTCTTT
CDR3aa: CACQGSEDTEAFF

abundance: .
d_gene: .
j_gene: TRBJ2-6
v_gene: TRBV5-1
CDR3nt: TGCGCCAGCAGCGACCAGGGGTCAGGGGCCAACGTCCTGACTTTC
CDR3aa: CASSDQGSGANVLTF

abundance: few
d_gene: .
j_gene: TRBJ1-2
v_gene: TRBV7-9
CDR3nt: TGTGCCAGCAGCTTACCCATGGGGGGGTTGAGAGATGGCTACACCTTC
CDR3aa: CASSLPMGGLRDGYTF

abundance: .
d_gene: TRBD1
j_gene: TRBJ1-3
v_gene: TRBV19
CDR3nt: TGTGCCAGTAGTATCCTGGCGTCGGACAGGGGGACCACCACCATATATTTT
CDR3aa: CASSILASDRGTTTIYF

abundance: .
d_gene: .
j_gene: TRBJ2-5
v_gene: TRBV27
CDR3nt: TGTGCCAGCAGTACGTTCAGGGAAGAGACCCAGTACTTC
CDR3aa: CASSTFREETQYF

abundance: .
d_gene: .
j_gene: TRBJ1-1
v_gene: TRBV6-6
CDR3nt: TGTGCCAGCAGTTATTTGGGGGCGGCTTTCTTT
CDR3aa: CASSYLGAAFF

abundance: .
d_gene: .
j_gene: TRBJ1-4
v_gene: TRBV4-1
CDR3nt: TGCGCCAGCAGCCAAGGGAATTTTAAGGACAGAGCAACTAATGAAAAACTGTTTTTT
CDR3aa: CASSQGNFKDRATNEKLFF

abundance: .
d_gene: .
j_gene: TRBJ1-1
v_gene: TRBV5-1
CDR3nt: TGCGCCAGCAGGCTGTCGGGGGGCCGGGGGAGATTCGCTGAAGCTTTCTTT
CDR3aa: CASRLSGGRGRFAEAFF

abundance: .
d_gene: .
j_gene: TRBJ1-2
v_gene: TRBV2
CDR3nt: TGTGCCAGCAGTGAGTACAGACAGAACTATGGCTACACCTTC
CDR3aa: CASSEYRQNYGYTF

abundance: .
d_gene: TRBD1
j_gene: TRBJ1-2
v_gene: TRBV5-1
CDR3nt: TGCGCCAGCAGCTTGGCCGACCCGACAGGGAATGGCTACACCTTC
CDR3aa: CASSLADPTGNGYTF

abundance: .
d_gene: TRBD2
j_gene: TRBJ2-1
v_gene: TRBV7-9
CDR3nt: TGTGCCAGCAGCCGCAGGTTGCGGGGGGGTAGTGTCGTTCACGATGAGCAGTTCTTC
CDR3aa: CASSRRLRGGSVVHDEQFF

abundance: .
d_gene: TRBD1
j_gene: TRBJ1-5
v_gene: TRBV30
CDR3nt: TGTGCCTGGAGTAACTCTTACAGGGGGGGCAATCAGCCCCAGCATTTT
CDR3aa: CAWSNSYRGGNQPQHF

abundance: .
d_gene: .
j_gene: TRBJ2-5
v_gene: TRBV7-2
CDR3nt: TGTGCCAGCAACCTTAGGAGGGAGCAAGAGACCCAGTACTTC
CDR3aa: CASNLRREQETQYF

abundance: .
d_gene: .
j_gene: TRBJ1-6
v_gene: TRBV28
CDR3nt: TGTGCCAGCAGTTTTGCCTCGACAGGACTCTCCTCCTCGTATAATTCACCCCTCCACTTT
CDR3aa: CASSFASTGLSSSYNSPLHF

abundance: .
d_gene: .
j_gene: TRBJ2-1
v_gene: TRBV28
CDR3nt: TGTGCCAGCAGTTCGTCCCTAACCGCCTACAATGAGCAGTTCTTC
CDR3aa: CASSSSLTAYNEQFF

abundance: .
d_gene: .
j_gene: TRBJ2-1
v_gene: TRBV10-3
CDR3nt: TGTGCCATCAGATCCATCAATGAGCAGTTCTTC
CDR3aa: CAIRSINEQFF

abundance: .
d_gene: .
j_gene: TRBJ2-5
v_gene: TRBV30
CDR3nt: TGTGCCTGGAGTCCCAAGCGCGCAACCGGGGAGACCCAGTACTTC
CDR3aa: CAWSPKRATGETQYF

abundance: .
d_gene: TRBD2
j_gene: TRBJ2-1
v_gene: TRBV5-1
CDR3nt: TGCGCCAGCCGGACTAGCGGGGGTAATGAGCAGTTCTTC
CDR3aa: CASRTSGGNEQFF

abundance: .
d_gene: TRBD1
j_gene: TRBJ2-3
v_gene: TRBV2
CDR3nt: TGTGCCAGCAGTAGGGGGACAGTGCGCACAGATACGCAGTATTTT
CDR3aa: CASSRGTVRTDTQYF

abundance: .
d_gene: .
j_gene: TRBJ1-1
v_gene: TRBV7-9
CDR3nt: TGTGCCAGCAGCTTAGCGGGGGGTGGCACTGAAGCTTTCTTT
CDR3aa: CASSLAGGGTEAFF

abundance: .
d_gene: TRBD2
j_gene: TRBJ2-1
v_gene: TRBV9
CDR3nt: TGTGCCAGCAGCTCTTCTAGCGGTTCCTACAATGAGCAGTTCTTC
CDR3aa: CASSSSSGSYNEQFF

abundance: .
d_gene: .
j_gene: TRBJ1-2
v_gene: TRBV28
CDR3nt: TGTGCCAGCAGTCCCCTCAGCGGACACTATGGCTACACCTTC
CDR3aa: CASSPLSGHYGYTF

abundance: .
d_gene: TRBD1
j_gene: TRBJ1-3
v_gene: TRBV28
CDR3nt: TGTGCCAGCAGTTCCGGGACAGCAATCTCTGGAAACACCATATATTTT
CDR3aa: CASSSGTAISGNTIYF

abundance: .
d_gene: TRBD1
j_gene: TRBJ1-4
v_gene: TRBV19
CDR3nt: TGTGCCAGTAGCGTATTTCAGGGGGCCAGGAATGAAAAACTGTTTTTT
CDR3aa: CASSVFQGARNEKLFF

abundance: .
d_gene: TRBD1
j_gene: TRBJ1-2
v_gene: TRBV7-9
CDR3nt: TGTGCCAGCAGCCTGGGGACAGGGGCTCGGGGAGGCTACACCTTC
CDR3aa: CASSLGTGARGGYTF

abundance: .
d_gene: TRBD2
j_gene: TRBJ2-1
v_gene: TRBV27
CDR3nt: TGTGCCAGCAGTTACCGCGTAGCGGGAGATGAGCAGTTCTTC
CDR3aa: CASSYRVAGDEQFF

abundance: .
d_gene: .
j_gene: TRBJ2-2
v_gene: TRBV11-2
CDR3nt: TGTGCCAGCAGCTCGGGACACAACACCGGGGAGCTGTTTTTT
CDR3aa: CASSSGHNTGELFF

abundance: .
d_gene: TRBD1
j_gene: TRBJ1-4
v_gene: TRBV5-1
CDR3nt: TGCGCCAGCAGCTTGGGGAACAGGGGAACTAATGAAAAACTGTTTTTT
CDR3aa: CASSLGNRGTNEKLFF

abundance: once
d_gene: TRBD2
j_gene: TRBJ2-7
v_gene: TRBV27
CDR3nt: TGTGCCAGCAGTTTCCGGGCTAGCGGGAGCTACGAGCAGTACTTC
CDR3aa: CASSFRASGSYEQYF

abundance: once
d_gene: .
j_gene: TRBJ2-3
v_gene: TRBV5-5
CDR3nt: TGTGCCAGCAGCCCTAGAGATACGCAGTATTTT
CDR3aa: CASSPRDTQYF

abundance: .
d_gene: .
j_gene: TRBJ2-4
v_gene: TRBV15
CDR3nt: TGTGCCACCCCTCGGGGTGAACAAACCCAAAGACTTCAGTACTTC
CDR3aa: CATPRGEQTQRLQYF

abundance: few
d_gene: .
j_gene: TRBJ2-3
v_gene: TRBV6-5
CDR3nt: TGTGCCAGCAGGAATAGAGATACGCAGTATTTT
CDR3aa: CASRNRDTQYF

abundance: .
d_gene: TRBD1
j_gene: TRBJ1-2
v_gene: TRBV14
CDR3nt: TGTGCCAGCAGCCAAGAAATACAGGGGGCGCCCACCTTC
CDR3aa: CASSQEIQGAPTF

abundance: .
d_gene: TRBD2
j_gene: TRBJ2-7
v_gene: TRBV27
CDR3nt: TGTGCCAGCAGTTTATCCGGGACTAGCGGGGCCCCCTACGAGCAGTACTTC
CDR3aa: CASSLSGTSGAPYEQYF

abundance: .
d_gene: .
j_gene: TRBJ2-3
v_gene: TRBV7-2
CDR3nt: TGTGCCAGCAGCTTAATGAGCGGAGGACGAGATACGCAGTATTTT
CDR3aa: CASSLMSGGRDTQYF

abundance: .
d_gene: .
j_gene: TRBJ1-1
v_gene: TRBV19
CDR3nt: TGTGCCAGTAGTATGGCGGGCGACGGGGAAGCTTTCTTT
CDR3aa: CASSMAGDGEAFF

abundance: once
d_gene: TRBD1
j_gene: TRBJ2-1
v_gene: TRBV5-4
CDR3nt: TGTGCCAGCAGCTTCCGACAGGGAAGGCCCAATGAGCAGTTCTTC
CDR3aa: CASSFRQGRPNEQFF

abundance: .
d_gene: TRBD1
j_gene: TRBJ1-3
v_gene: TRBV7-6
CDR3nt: TGTGCCAGCAGCCGACAGGGGGCTGGAAACACCATATATTTT
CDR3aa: CASSRQGAGNTIYF

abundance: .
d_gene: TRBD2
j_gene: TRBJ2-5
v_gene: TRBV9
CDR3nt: TGTGCCAGCAGCGTAGGGGGTGCTAGCGGAAACCAAGAGACCCAGTACTTC
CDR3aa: CASSVGGASGNQETQYF

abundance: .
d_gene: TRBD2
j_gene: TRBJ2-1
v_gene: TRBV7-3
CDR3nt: TGTGCCAGCAGTCCTAGAGGAGCGGGGGAGGGCTACAATGAGCAGTTCTTC
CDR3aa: CASSPRGAGEGYNEQFF

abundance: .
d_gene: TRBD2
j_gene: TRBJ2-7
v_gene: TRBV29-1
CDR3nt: TGCAGCGTTGAAGGGGCGGGAGGAAAACGCGAGCAGTACTTC
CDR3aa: CSVEGAGGKREQYF